This is a list of T cell receptor beta chains from one sample in a study of response to subunit inactivated influenza vaccine. TCRdb reanalysed the RT-PCR reads using MiXCR and keeps one entry per CDR3 protein. The repertoire holds over 400,000 distinct CDR3 sequences, about a tenth seen once, with more than 10% in the top ten. The sequencing here drew on PBMCs from blood, taken more than 35 days after vaccination. The receptors were sampled from a man between 50 and 59 years old who received an inactivated influenza vaccine. Each CDR3 is given with its conserved first and last residue. A D gene is named only where the DNA matches it firmly. Rows give clone size only sometimes, using once, few, many, or a class for an expanded clone.

d_gene: .; j_gene: TRBJ2-7; v_gene: TRBV18; abundance: many; CDR3aa: CASSPPGGTYEQYF; CDR3nt: TGTGCCAGCTCACCACCGGGCGGAACCTACGAGCAGTACTTC
d_gene: .; j_gene: TRBJ2-5; v_gene: TRBV20-1; abundance: few; CDR3aa: CSARVLDRETQYF; CDR3nt: TGCAGTGCTAGAGTGTTAGATAGGGAGACCCAGTACTTC
d_gene: .; j_gene: TRBJ2-7; v_gene: TRBV20-1; abundance: .; CDR3aa: CSASARSQSYEQYF; CDR3nt: TGCAGTGCTAGTGCGCGATCCCAATCCTACGAGCAGTACTTC
d_gene: .; j_gene: TRBJ2-7; v_gene: TRBV12-3/TRBV12-4; abundance: few; CDR3aa: CASSLWGDSYEQYF; CDR3nt: TGTGCCAGCAGTTTATGGGGAGACTCCTACGAGCAGTACTTC
d_gene: TRBD2; j_gene: TRBJ2-7; v_gene: TRBV20-1; abundance: few; CDR3aa: CSARELADSYEQYF; CDR3nt: TGCAGTGCTAGAGAACTAGCGGACTCCTACGAGCAGTACTTC
d_gene: TRBD1; j_gene: TRBJ1-2; v_gene: TRBV15; abundance: .; CDR3aa: CATSGDSYGYTF; CDR3nt: TGTGCCACCAGCGGGGACAGCTATGGCTACACCTTC
d_gene: .; j_gene: TRBJ2-5; v_gene: TRBV28; abundance: few; CDR3aa: CASSPDSAQETQYF; CDR3nt: TGTGCCAGCAGTCCCGACAGCGCACAAGAGACCCAGTACTTC
d_gene: TRBD2; j_gene: TRBJ2-1; v_gene: TRBV20-1; abundance: few; CDR3aa: CSARGLAGAQGNEQFF; CDR3nt: TGCAGTGCTAGAGGGCTAGCGGGGGCCCAGGGGAATGAGCAGTTCTTC
d_gene: .; j_gene: TRBJ2-2; v_gene: TRBV4-3; abundance: many; CDR3aa: CASSPSDPIGPNTGELFF; CDR3nt: TGCGCCAGCAGCCCCTCGGACCCAATCGGTCCCAACACCGGGGAGCTGTTTTTT
d_gene: TRBD2; j_gene: TRBJ2-1; v_gene: TRBV28; abundance: .; CDR3aa: CATFVTGTSGYNEQFF; CDR3nt: TGTGCCACCTTCGTTACCGGGACTAGCGGATACAATGAGCAGTTCTTC
d_gene: .; j_gene: TRBJ2-1; v_gene: TRBV7-9; abundance: many; CDR3aa: CASSLGVRVYNEQFF; CDR3nt: TGTGCCAGCAGCTTAGGGGTCAGGGTCTACAATGAGCAGTTCTTC
d_gene: .; j_gene: TRBJ2-1; v_gene: TRBV28; abundance: few; CDR3aa: CASSLGAREQFF; CDR3nt: TGTGCCAGCAGTTTAGGGGCCAGGGAGCAGTTCTTC
d_gene: .; j_gene: TRBJ1-6; v_gene: TRBV10-3; abundance: few; CDR3aa: CAISEEVSSPLHF; CDR3nt: TGTGCCATCAGTGAGGAGGTCAGTTCACCCCTCCACTTT
d_gene: TRBD2; j_gene: TRBJ2-1; v_gene: TRBV7-8; abundance: few; CDR3aa: CASRVGRGFYNEQFF; CDR3nt: TGTGCCAGCAGAGTCGGGAGGGGCTTCTACAATGAGCAGTTCTTC
d_gene: TRBD2; j_gene: TRBJ2-5; v_gene: TRBV15; abundance: many; CDR3aa: CATSREPTNSGGGTQYF; CDR3nt: TGTGCCACCAGCAGAGAACCGACTAATAGCGGGGGAGGGACCCAGTACTTC
d_gene: .; j_gene: TRBJ1-4; v_gene: TRBV7-6; abundance: once; CDR3aa: CASSLSVVGEKLFF; CDR3nt: TGTGCCAGCAGCCTAAGTGTGGTAGGGGAAAAACTGTTTTTT